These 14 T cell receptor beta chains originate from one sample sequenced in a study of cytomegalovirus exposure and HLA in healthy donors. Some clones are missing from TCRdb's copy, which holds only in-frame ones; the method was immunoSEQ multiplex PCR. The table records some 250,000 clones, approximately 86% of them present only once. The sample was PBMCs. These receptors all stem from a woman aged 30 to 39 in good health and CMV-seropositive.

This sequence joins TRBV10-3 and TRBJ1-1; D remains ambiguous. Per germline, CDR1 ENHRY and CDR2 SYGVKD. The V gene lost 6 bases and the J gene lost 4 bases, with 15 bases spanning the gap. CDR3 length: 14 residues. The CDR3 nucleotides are TGTGCCATCAGGACAAGTCGGGGAGGCACTGAAGCTTTCTTT. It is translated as CAIRTSRGGTEAFF.

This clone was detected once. The CDR3 spells CAWKQNTGELFF. The CDR3 DNA is TGTGCCTGGAAACAGAACACCGGGGAGCTGTTTTTT. The rearrangement joins TRBV30 to TRBJ2-2; D unclear. Germline assignment: CDR1 GTSNPN and CDR2 SVGIG (reference sequence). The CDR3 extends over 12 amino acids. Deletions cut 4 bases from V and 1 base from J, with 4 bases between. Combining the CDR3 with reference TRBV30 and TRBJ2-2 gives the whole variable domain SQTIHQWPATLVQPVGSPLSLECTVEGTSNPNLYWYRQAAGRGLQLLFYSVGIGQISSEVPQNLSASRPQDRQFILSSKKLLLSDSGFYLCAWKQNTGELFFGEGSRLTVL.

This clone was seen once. CDR3 loop: CASSLVAFPTYNEQFF. CDR3 in DNA: TGCGCCAGCAGCTTGGTAGCGTTCCCGACCTACAATGAGCAGTTCTTC. The chain has TRBV5-1 and TRBJ2-1, with D possibly matching TRBD2 (5 bases). Germline V lookup: CDR1 SGHRS, CDR2 YFSETQ. V lost 0 bases and J 2 bases, leaving 12 bases between the germline ends. CDR3 length: 16 residues. The full variable domain, completed using reference TRBV5-1 and TRBJ2-1, is KAGVTQTPRYLIKTRGQQVTLSCSPISGHRSVSWYQQTPGQGLQFLFEYFSETQRNKGNFPGRFSGRQFSNSRSEMNVSTLELGDSALYLCASSLVAFPTYNEQFFGPGTRLTVL.

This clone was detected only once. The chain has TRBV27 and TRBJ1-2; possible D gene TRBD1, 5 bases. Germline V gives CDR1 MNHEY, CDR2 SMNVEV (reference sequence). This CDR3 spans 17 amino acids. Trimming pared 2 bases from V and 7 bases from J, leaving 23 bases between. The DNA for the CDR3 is TGTGCCAGCAGTTTACTGAGAGAGAGCAGGGTGGGTGGTGGCTACACCTTC. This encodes CASSLLRESRVGGGYTF.

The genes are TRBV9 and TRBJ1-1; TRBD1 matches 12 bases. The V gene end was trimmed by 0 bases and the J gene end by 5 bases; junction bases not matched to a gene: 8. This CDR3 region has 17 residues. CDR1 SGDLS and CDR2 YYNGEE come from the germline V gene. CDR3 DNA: TGTGCCAGCAGCGTAGATGGGGGACAGGGGGCCGGGACTGAAGCTTTCTTT. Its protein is CASSVDGGQGAGTEAFF.

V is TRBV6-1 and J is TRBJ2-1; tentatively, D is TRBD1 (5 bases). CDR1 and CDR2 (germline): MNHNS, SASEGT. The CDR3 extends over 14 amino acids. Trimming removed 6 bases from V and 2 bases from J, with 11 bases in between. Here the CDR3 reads CASRSGSPYNEQFF. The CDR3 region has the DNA TGTGCCAGCAGATCAGGGTCACCCTACAATGAGCAGTTCTTC.

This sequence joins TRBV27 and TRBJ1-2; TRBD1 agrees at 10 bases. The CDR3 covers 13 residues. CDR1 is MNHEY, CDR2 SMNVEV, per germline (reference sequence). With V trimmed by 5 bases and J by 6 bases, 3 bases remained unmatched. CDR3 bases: TGTGCCAGCAGTCGGACAGGGGGTGATGGCTACACCTTC. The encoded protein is CASSRTGGDGYTF.

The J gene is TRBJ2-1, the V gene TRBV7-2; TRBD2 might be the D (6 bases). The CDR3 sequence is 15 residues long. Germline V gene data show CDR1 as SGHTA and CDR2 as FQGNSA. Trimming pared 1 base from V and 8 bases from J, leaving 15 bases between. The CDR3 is CASSLGGSGNDEQFF. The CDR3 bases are TGTGCCAGCAGCTTAGGGGGTAGCGGCAACGATGAGCAGTTCTTC.

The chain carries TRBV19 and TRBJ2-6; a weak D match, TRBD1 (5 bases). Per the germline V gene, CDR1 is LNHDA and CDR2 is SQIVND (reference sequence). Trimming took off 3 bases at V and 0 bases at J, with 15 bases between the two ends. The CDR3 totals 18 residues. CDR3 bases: TGTGCCAGTAGTATCACCGGCCAGGGCTTCTCTGGGGCCAACGTCCTGACTTTC. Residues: CASSITGQGFSGANVLTF. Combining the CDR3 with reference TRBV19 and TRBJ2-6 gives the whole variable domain DGGITQSPKYLFRKEGQNVTLSCEQNLNHDAMYWYRQDPGQGLRLIYYSQIVNDFQKGDIAEGYSVSREKKESFPLTVTSAQKNPTAFYLCASSITGQGFSGANVLTFGAGSRLTVL.

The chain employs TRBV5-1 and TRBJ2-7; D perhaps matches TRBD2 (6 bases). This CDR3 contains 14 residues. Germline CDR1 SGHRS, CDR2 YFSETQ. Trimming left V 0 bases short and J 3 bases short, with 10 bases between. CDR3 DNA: TGCGCCAGCAGCTTGGGGACTAACTACTACGAGCAGTACTTC. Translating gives CASSLGTNYYEQYF. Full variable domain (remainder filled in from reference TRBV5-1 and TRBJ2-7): KAGVTQTPRYLIKTRGQQVTLSCSPISGHRSVSWYQQTPGQGLQFLFEYFSETQRNKGNFPGRFSGRQFSNSRSEMNVSTLELGDSALYLCASSLGTNYYEQYFGPGTRLTVT.

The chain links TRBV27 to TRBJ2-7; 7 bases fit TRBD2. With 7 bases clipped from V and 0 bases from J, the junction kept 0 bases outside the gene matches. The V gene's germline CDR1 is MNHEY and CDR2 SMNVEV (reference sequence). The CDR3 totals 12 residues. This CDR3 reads CASKRDSYEQYF. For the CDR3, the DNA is TGTGCCAGCAAGCGGGACTCCTACGAGCAGTACTTC.

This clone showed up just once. CDR3 coding DNA: TGCGCCAGCAGCACGGGGTCAGGAAACACCATATATTTT. Its protein is CASSTGSGNTIYF. The J gene is TRBJ1-3, the V gene TRBV5-1, with D hard to call. This CDR3 is built from 13 residues. Looked up from germline, CDR1 is SGHRS and CDR2 is YFSETQ. Trimming removed 4 bases from V and 4 bases from J, with 9 bases in between.

This CDR3 reads CAWSTGITEAFF. DNA for the CDR3: TGTGCCTGGTCGACAGGGATCACTGAAGCTTTCTTT. The V call is TRBV30, the J call TRBJ1-1; 7 bases are shared with TRBD1. The CDR3 is 12 residues long. J gave up 4 bases and V 5 bases, and 4 bases lay outside the gene matches. Germline V CDR1 and CDR2: GTSNPN, SVGIG (reference sequence).

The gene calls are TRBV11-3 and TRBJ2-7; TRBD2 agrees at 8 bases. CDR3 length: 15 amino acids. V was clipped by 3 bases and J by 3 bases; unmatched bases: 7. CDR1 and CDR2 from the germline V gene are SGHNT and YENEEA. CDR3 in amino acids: CASSFPGGALYEQYF. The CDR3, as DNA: TGTGCCAGCAGCTTCCCCGGGGGGGCCCTCTACGAGCAGTACTTC. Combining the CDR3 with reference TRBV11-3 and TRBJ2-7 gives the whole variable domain EAGVVQSPRYKIIEKKQPVAFWCNPISGHNTLYWYLQNLGQGPELLIRYENEEAVDDSQLPKDRFSAERLKGVDSTLKIQPAELGDSAVYLCASSFPGGALYEQYFGPGTRLTVT.